These T cell receptor beta chains were read from a single sample in a study of T cell responses to AZD1222 COVID-19 vaccine. The table came from immunoSEQ multiplex PCR; TCRdb's copy has only in-frame clones and leaves some out. The table has about 150,000 clones, approximately 94% seen once. The specimen was peripheral blood, collected on day 0 of AZD1222 vaccination. Every receptor here comes from an adult in good health. Each CDR3 is given with its conserved first and last residue. A D gene is named only where the DNA matches it firmly. Size values are once, few and many counts, or a class for expanded clones, and some rows have none.

J gene	V gene	D gene	clone size	CDR3 DNA	CDR3 protein
TRBJ2-2	TRBV28	TRBD1	-	TGTGCCAGCAGTATCGATCAGGGGGTCGGGGAGCTGTTTTTT	CASSIDQGVGELFF
TRBJ1-2	TRBV27	-	-	TGTGCCAGCAGTTTATTGCGGGGGCTGGGTGGCTACACCTTC	CASSLLRGLGGYTF
TRBJ2-7	TRBV28	TRBD2	-	TGTGCCAGCAGTTTAGTTCGGGGGGGCTACTACGAGCAGTACTTC	CASSLVRGGYYEQYF
TRBJ1-4	TRBV7-2	-	-	TGTGCCAGCAGCTTAGGCCAGGGGCGCGAAAAACTGTTTTTT	CASSLGQGREKLFF
TRBJ1-2	TRBV6-2/TRBV6-3	-	-	TGTGCCAGCAGTTACTCGTTACAGGGACCTCTTGGCTACACCTTC	CASSYSLQGPLGYTF
TRBJ1-2	TRBV4-3	TRBD1	-	TGCGCCAGCAGCCAAGACGGACAGGGTTTCTATGGCTACACCTTC	CASSQDGQGFYGYTF
TRBJ1-5	TRBV5-5	TRBD1	-	TGTGCCAGCAGCTCTCAGGGGGATCAGCCCCAGCATTTT	CASSSQGDQPQHF
TRBJ1-5	TRBV18	-	-	TGTGCCAGCTCATCCCGGGACCCCGCCGCCTATCAGCCCCAGCATTTT	CASSSRDPAAYQPQHF
TRBJ1-2	TRBV3-1/TRBV3-2	-	-	TGTGCCAGCAGCCATCGACAGTCTAACTATGGCTACACCTTC	CASSHRQSNYGYTF
TRBJ2-2	TRBV7-3	-	-	TGTGCCAGCAGCTTAACGGGCGGGGGCCAGAACACCGGGGAGCTGTTTTTT	CASSLTGGGQNTGELFF
TRBJ2-5	TRBV9	-	-	TGTGCCAGCAGCCCCCACGCGAACCAAGAGACCCAGTACTTC	CASSPHANQETQYF
TRBJ1-2	TRBV30	-	-	TGTGCCTGGAGTGTATTGTCGCAGGACTATGGCTACACCTTC	CAWSVLSQDYGYTF
TRBJ2-3	TRBV4-3	TRBD1	-	TGCGCCAGCAGCCAAGGGACAGGGGTTAGCACAGATACGCAGTATTTT	CASSQGTGVSTDTQYF
TRBJ2-7	TRBV25-1	TRBD2	-	TGTGCCAGCAGCAGGACTAGCGGGATTCTCGCCTACGAGCAGTACTTC	CASSRTSGILAYEQYF
TRBJ2-2	TRBV5-5	-	-	TGTGCCAGCAGGACGGACAGATCAACCGGGGAGCTGTTTTTT	CASRTDRSTGELFF
TRBJ2-7	TRBV7-2	TRBD2	-	TGTGCCAGCATCAGACTAGCGGGGGGTCTCGACGAGCAGTACTTC	CASIRLAGGLDEQYF
TRBJ1-1	TRBV6-2/TRBV6-3	-	once	TGTGCCAGCAGTTATCTAACGACTGAAGCTTTCTTT	CASSYLTTEAFF
TRBJ1-2	TRBV18	-	-	TGTGCCAGCTCACCGGCAGGGCGTAAGGAGTATGGCTACACCTTC	CASSPAGRKEYGYTF
TRBJ1-5	TRBV19	-	-	TGTGCCAGTAGAGCAGGAAACCAGCCCCAGCATTTT	CASRAGNQPQHF
TRBJ2-3	TRBV7-2	TRBD2	-	TGTGCCAGCAGCGCGAGCGGGACTCAACACACAGATACGCAGTATTTT	CASSASGTQHTDTQYF
TRBJ2-5	TRBV7-9	-	-	TGTGCCAGCAGCCTAGGAGGACGGATTCTGCAAGAGACCCAGTACTTC	CASSLGGRILQETQYF
TRBJ1-5	TRBV6-5	-	-	TGTGCCAGCAGTCGACTCCCACAATGGCAGCCCCAGCATTTT	CASSRLPQWQPQHF
TRBJ2-7	TRBV5-4	-	-	TGTGCCAGCAGCTTGGATCGACAGACCGACTCCTACGAGCAGTACTTC	CASSLDRQTDSYEQYF
TRBJ2-1	TRBV30	-	-	TGTGCCTGGACTCTCCTCGGGTACAATGAGCAGTTCTTC	CAWTLLGYNEQFF
TRBJ2-1	TRBV19	-	-	TGTGCCAGTAGTCTCAGCACCCGGGGGTCCGCTGAGCAGTTCTTC	CASSLSTRGSAEQFF
TRBJ1-1	TRBV4-1	-	-	TGCGCCAGCAGCCAAGTCCCAACTTCTGAAGCTTTCTTT	CASSQVPTSEAFF
TRBJ1-6	TRBV6-4	TRBD1	once	TGTGCCAGCAGTTCGGACAGGGAAGATTCACCCCTCCACTTT	CASSSDREDSPLHF
TRBJ2-1	TRBV27	TRBD2	-	TGTGCCAGCAAATCTAGCGGGGTTTACAATGAGCAGTTCTTC	CASKSSGVYNEQFF
TRBJ2-1	TRBV7-9	-	-	TGTGCCAGCAGCGGTTGGACAGCTTACAATGAGCAGTTCTTC	CASSGWTAYNEQFF
TRBJ2-1	TRBV19	TRBD2	-	TGTGCCAGTAGTCCGTTGGCGGGGGGGTTGAATGAGCAGTTCTTC	CASSPLAGGLNEQFF
TRBJ1-3	TRBV5-8	TRBD1	-	TGTGCCAGCAGCTGGGGACAGGGGAGGTTTGGAAACACCATATATTTT	CASSWGQGRFGNTIYF
TRBJ2-5	TRBV21-1	-	-	TGTGCCAGCAGCGACAGCGGTCAAGAGACCCAGTACTTC	CASSDSGQETQYF
TRBJ1-5	TRBV27	-	-	TGTGCCAGCAGTTGGGGGAGTGGGAATCAGCCCCAGCATTTT	CASSWGSGNQPQHF
TRBJ1-5	TRBV2	-	-	TGTGCCAGCAGTAGCGTAAGACAGGAGAGCAATCAGCCCCAGCATTTT	CASSSVRQESNQPQHF
TRBJ1-6	TRBV12-3/TRBV12-4	-	-	TGTGCCAGCAGTTACGGGAATTCACCCCTCCACTTT	CASSYGNSPLHF
TRBJ2-3	TRBV5-1	TRBD1	-	TGCGCCAGCAGCCCGGGACAGAACACAGATACGCAGTATTTT	CASSPGQNTDTQYF
TRBJ2-3	TRBV30	TRBD2	once	TGTGCCTGGGGACTAGCCTACGCAGATACGCAGTATTTT	CAWGLAYADTQYF
TRBJ2-5	TRBV5-1	TRBD2	once	TGCGCCAGCAGCTCACTAGCGGGGGGGCAAGAGACCCAGTACTTC	CASSSLAGGQETQYF
TRBJ1-6	TRBV7-9	-	many	TGTGCCAGCAGTACGACAGGAGGCAATTCACCCCTCCACTTT	CASSTTGGNSPLHF
TRBJ1-2	TRBV4-3	TRBD1	once	TGCGCCAGCAGTAAAGAGGGGGCAGGGAGAGATGGCTACACCTTC	CASSKEGAGRDGYTF
TRBJ2-3	TRBV28	-	-	TGTGCCAGCAGTAACGGACAGTCAGATACGCAGTATTTT	CASSNGQSDTQYF
TRBJ1-5	TRBV9	-	-	TGTGCCAGCAGCGTAGAGGAGGGGTGGAGTCAGCCCCAGCATTTT	CASSVEEGWSQPQHF
TRBJ2-7	TRBV4-3	-	-	TGCGCCAGCAGCCAAGTTCAGGGCTCGTCCTACGAGCAGTACTTC	CASSQVQGSSYEQYF
TRBJ2-3	TRBV5-4	-	-	TGTGCCAGCAGCTTACCGGGACTTAGCACAGATACGCAGTATTTT	CASSLPGLSTDTQYF
TRBJ2-7	TRBV5-4	TRBD2	-	TGTGCCAGCAGAACGACGGGGGGGCGGGACGAGCAGTACTTC	CASRTTGGRDEQYF
TRBJ1-5	TRBV14	-	-	TGTGCCAGCAGCCGGTGGACGGGAGGGCCCCAGCATTTT	CASSRWTGGPQHF
TRBJ1-1	TRBV7-9	-	-	TGTGCCAGCAGCTTTAAAAGGAGCACTGAAGCTTTCTTT	CASSFKRSTEAFF
TRBJ1-3	TRBV28	-	-	TGTGCCAGCAGTTCGACCCCCTCTGGACGGAACTCTGGAAACACCATATATTTT	CASSSTPSGRNSGNTIYF
TRBJ2-5	TRBV5-8	-	-	TGTGCCAGCAGCGTAAGCGTGGGGAGAGAGACCCAGTACTTC	CASSVSVGRETQYF
TRBJ1-1	TRBV28	-	-	TGTGCCAGCAGTTTTCTGGTGACAGGACGGACTGAAGCTTTCTTT	CASSFLVTGRTEAFF
TRBJ2-5	TRBV19	-	-	TGTGCCAGTAGTATAGATGGCGGGGACGGGGCGGCCCAGTACTTC	CASSIDGGDGAAQYF
TRBJ2-2	TRBV9	-	-	TGTGCCAGCAGCGTAGGACAGCTGGGCGGGGAGCTGTTTTTT	CASSVGQLGGELFF
TRBJ1-2	TRBV4-2	-	-	TGTGCCAGCAGCCAAGATGGAGGGAATAATGGCTACACCTTC	CASSQDGGNNGYTF
TRBJ1-5	TRBV3-1/TRBV3-2	-	-	TGTGCCAGCAGCCAAGGGGGGGGTTCAAGCAATCAGCCCCAGCATTTT	CASSQGGGSSNQPQHF
TRBJ2-5	TRBV7-8	-	-	TGTGCCAGCAGCCTGGCAGGGGGGTACGAGACCCAGTACTTC	CASSLAGGYETQYF
TRBJ1-1	TRBV5-1	-	-	TGCGCCAGCAGCTTGTTTCAGCGGGCCAACACTGAAGCTTTCTTT	CASSLFQRANTEAFF